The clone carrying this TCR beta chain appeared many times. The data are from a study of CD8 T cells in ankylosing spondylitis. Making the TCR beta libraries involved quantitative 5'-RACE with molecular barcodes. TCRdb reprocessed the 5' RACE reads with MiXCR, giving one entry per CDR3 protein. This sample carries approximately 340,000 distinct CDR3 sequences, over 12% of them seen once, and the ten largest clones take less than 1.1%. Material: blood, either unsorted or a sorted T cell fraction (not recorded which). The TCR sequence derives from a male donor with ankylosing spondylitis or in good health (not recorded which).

CDR3 coding DNA: TGTGCCAGCAGGCAGCAGATGAACACTGAAGCTTTCTTT. Translating gives CASRQQMNTEAFF. The V call is TRBV12-3 or TRBV12-4, the J call TRBJ1-1; no clear D. The ends were cut back, 6 bases at V and 0 bases at J, with 8 bases in the middle. This CDR3 has 13 amino acids.